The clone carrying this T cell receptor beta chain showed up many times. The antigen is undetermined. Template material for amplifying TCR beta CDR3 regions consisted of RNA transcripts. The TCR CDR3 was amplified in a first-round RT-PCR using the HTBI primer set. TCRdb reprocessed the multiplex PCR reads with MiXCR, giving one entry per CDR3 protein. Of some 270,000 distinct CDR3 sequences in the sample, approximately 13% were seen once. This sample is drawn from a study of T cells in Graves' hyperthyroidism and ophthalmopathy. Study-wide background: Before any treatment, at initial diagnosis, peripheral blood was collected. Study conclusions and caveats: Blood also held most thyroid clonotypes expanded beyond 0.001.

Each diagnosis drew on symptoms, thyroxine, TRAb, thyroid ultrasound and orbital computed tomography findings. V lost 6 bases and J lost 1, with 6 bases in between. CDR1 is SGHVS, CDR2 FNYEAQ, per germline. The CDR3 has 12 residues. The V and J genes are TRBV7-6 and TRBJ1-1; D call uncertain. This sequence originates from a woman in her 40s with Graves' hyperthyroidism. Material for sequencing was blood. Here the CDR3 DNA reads TGTGCCAGCAGGGGCGGGAACACTGAAGCTTTCTTT. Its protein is CASRGGNTEAFF.